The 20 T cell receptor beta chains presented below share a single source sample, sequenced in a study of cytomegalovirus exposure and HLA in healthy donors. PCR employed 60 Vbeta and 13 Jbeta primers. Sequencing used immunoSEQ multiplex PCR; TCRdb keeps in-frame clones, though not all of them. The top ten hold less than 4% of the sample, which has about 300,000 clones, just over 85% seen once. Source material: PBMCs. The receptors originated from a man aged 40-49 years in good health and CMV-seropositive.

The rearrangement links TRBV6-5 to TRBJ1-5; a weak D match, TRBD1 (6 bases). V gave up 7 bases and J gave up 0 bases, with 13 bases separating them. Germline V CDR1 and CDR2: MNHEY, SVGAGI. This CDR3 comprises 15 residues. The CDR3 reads CASNAGAYSNQPQHF. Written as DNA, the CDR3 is TGTGCCAGCAATGCAGGGGCCTATAGCAATCAGCCCCAGCATTTT.

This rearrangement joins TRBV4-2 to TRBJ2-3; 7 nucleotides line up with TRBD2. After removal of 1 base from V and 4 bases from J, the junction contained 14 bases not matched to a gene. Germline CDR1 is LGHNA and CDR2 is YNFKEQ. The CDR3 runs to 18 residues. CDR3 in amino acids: CASSQVVPSGGRADTQYF. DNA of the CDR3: TGTGCCAGCAGCCAAGTGGTCCCTAGCGGAGGGAGGGCAGATACGCAGTATTTT.

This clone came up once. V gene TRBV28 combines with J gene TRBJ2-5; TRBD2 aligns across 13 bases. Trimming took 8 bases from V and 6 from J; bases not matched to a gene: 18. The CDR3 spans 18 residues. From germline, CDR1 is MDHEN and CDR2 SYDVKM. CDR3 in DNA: TGTGCCAGCCTAACCCCGACTAGCGGGAGGATGGGCCATCAGACCCAGTACTTC. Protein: CASLTPTSGRMGHQTQYF.

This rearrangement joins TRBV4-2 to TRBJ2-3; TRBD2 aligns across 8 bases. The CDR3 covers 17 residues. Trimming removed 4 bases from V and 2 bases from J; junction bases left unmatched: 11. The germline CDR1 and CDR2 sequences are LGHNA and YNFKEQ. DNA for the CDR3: TGTGCCAGCAGCCCAAGAGTGGGGACTAGGGACACAGATACGCAGTATTTT. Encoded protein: CASSPRVGTRDTDTQYF.

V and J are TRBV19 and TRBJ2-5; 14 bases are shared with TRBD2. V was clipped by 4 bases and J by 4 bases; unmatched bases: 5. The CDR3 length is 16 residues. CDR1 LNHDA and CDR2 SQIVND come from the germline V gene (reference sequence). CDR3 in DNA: TGTGCCAGTAGTAGAGGGACTAGCGGGAGATCAGAGACCCAGTACTTC. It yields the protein CASSRGTSGRSETQYF. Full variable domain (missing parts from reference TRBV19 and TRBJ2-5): DGGITQSPKYLFRKEGQNVTLSCEQNLNHDAMYWYRQDPGQGLRLIYYSQIVNDFQKGDIAEGYSVSREKKESFPLTVTSAQKNPTAFYLCASSRGTSGRSETQYFGPGTRLLVL.

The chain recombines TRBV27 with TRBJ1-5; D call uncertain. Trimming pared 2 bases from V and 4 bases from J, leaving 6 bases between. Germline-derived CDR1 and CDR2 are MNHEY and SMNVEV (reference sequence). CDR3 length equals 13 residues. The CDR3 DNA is TGTGCCAGCAGTTTAAGGGAGAATCAGCCCCAGCATTTT. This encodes CASSLRENQPQHF.

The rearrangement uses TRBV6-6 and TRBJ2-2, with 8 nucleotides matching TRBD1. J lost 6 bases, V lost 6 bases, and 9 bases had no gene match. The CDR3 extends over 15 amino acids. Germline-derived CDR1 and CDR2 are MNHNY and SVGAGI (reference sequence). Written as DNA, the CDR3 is TGTGCCAGCAGCAACCCGGGACAGGACGCCGGGGAGCTGTTTTTT. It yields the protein CASSNPGQDAGELFF.

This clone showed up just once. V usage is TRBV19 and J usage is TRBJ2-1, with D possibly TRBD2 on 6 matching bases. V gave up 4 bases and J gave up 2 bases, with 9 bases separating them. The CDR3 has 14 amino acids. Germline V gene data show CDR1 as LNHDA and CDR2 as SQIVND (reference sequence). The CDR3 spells CASSTPGAYNEQFF. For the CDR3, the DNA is TGTGCCAGTAGTACTCCGGGAGCCTACAATGAGCAGTTCTTC.

In nucleotides, the CDR3 is TGTGCCAGTACTCTAGGGGGACCATATAGCAATCAGCCCCAGCATTTT. Encoded protein: CASTLGGPYSNQPQHF. This sequence joins TRBV19 and TRBJ1-5, with D perhaps TRBD1 (6 bases). CDR1 and CDR2 from the germline V gene are LNHDA and SQIVND (reference sequence). This CDR3 comprises 16 residues. The V and J ends lost 7 bases and 0 bases respectively, with 16 bases between them.

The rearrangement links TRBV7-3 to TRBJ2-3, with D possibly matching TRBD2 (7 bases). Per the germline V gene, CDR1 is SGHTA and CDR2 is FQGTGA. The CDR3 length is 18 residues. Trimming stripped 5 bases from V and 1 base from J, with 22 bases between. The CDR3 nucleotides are TGTGCCAGCAGCCCCGGTCTAACGGGGGCGGGGGGCACAGATACGCAGTATTTT. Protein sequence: CASSPGLTGAGGTDTQYF.

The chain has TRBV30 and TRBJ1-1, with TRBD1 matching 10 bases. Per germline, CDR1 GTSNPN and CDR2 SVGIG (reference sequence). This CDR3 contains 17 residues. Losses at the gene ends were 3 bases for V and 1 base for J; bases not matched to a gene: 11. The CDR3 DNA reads TGTGCCTGGAGACCTTTCCGGGACAGGGGACCGAACACTGAAGCTTTCTTT. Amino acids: CAWRPFRDRGPNTEAFF. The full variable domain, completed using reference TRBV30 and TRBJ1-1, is SQTIHQWPATLVQPVGSPLSLECTVEGTSNPNLYWYRQAAGRGLQLLFYSVGIGQISSEVPQNLSASRPQDRQFILSSKKLLLSDSGFYLCAWRPFRDRGPNTEAFFGQGTRLTVV.

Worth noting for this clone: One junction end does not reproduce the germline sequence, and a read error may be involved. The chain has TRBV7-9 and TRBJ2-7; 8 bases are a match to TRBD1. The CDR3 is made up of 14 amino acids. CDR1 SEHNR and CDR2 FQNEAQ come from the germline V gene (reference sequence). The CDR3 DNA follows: TGTTCCAGCAGCCCCAGGGACAGGTCCCACGAGCAGTACTTC. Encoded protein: CSSSPRDRSHEQYF.

CDR3 nucleotide sequence: TGTGCCAGCAGATATGGACTAGCGGGACGGACCGGGGAGCTGTTTTTT. Encoded protein: CASRYGLAGRTGELFF. The chain links TRBV2 to TRBJ2-2; 12 bases line up with TRBD2. With 6 bases clipped from V and 5 bases from J, the junction kept 7 bases outside the gene matches. Germline CDR1 reads SNHLY; CDR2 reads FYNNEI. The CDR3 sequence is 16 residues long.

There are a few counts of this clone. The CDR3 bases are TGTGCCAGTAGTAGAGCGGTGACCAGCTCCTACGAGCAGTACTTC. This codes for CASSRAVTSSYEQYF. The chain has TRBV19 and TRBJ2-7, with D possibly being TRBD2 (5 bases). The length of the CDR3 is 15 residues. Germline CDR1 is LNHDA and CDR2 is SQIVND (reference sequence). V was clipped by 4 bases and J by 0 bases, with 13 bases between them.

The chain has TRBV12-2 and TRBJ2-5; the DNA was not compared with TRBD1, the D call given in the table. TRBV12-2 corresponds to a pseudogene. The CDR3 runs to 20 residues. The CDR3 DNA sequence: TGTGCAAGTCGCTTAGAAGAGGTGCGGGTAGCCGACAGGTGCCCGGAGACCCAGTACTTC. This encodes CASRLEEVRVADRCPETQYF.

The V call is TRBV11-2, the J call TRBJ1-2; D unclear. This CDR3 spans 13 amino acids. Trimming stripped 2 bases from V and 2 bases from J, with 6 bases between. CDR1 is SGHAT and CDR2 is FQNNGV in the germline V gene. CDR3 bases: TGTGCCAGCAGCTTATCCGGGAACTATGGCTACACCTTC. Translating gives CASSLSGNYGYTF.

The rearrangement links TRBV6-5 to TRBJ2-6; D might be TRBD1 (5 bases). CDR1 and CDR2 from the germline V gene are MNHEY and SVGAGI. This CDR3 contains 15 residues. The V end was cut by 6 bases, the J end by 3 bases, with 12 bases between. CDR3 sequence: CASSQQAHGANVLTF. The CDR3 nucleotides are TGTGCCAGCAGCCAACAGGCACATGGGGCCAACGTCCTGACTTTC.

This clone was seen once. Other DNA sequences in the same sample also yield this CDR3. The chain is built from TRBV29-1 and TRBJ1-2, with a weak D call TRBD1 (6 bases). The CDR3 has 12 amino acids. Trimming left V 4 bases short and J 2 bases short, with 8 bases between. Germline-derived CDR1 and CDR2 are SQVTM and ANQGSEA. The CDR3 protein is CSVGTENYGYTF. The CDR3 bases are TGCAGCGTTGGGACAGAAAACTATGGCTACACCTTC.

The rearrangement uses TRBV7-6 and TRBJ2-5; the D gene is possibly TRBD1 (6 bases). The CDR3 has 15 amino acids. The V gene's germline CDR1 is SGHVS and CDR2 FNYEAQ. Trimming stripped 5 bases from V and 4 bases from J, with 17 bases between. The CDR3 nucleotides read TGTGCCAGCAGCCGACAGGCTGGTTCGGGAGAGACCCAGTACTTC. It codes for CASSRQAGSGETQYF.

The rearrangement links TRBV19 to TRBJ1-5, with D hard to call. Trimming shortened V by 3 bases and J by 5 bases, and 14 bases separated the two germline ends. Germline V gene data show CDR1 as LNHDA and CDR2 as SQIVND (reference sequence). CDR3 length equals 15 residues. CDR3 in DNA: TGTGCCAGTAGTATTGAGTCCATAGCATATCAGCCCCAGCATTTT. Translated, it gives CASSIESIAYQPQHF. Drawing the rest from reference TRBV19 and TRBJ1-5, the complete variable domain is DGGITQSPKYLFRKEGQNVTLSCEQNLNHDAMYWYRQDPGQGLRLIYYSQIVNDFQKGDIAEGYSVSREKKESFPLTVTSAQKNPTAFYLCASSIESIAYQPQHFGDGTRLSIL.